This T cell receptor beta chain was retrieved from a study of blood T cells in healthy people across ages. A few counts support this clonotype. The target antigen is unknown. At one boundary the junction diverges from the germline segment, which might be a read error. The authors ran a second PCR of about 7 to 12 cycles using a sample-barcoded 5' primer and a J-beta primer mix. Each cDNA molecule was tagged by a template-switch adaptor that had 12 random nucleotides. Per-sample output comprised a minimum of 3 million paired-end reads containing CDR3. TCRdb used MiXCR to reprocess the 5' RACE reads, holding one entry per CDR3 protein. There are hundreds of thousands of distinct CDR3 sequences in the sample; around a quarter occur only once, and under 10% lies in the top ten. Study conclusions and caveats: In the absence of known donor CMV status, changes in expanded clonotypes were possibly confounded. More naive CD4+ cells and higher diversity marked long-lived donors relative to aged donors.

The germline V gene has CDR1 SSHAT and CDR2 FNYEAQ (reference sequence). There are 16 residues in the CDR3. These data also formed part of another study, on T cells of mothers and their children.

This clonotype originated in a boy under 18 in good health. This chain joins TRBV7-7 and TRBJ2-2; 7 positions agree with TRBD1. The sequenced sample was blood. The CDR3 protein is CASSDLAGGNTGELFF. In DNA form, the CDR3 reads TGTGCTAGCAGCGATCTCGCAGGGGGAAACACCGGGGAGCTGTTTTTT.